Given below is one TCR beta chain in context. CDR3 length: 15 amino acids. This sample is drawn from a study of control samples from healthy donors and cancer patients. Method: immunoSEQ multiplex PCR; TCRdb's copy keeps in-frame clones and lacks some. The data show around 140,000 clones, with roughly 90% seen just once and approximately 2.2% held by the top ten. The chain combines TRBV21-1 with TRBJ2-7; whether TRBD2, the table's D call, matches the DNA was not checked. TRBV21-1 is assigned pseudogene status. The sample comprised blood. The sequence derives from a woman aged 45-65 years in good health. CDR3 sequence (DNA): TGTGCCAGCCCCGGGGGGGGGCAAGACTCCTACGAGCAGTACTTC. Encoded protein: CASPGGGQDSYEQYF.